The 24 T cell receptor beta chains listed next were all sequenced from one sample in a study of cytomegalovirus exposure and HLA in healthy donors. Generated by immunoSEQ multiplex PCR, the TCRdb table keeps only in-frame clones and is missing some. The sample yields 140,000 to 150,000 clones, roughly 86% seen once. What was sequenced was PBMCs. The receptors come from a young man in good health and CMV-seropositive.

V usage is TRBV15 and J usage is TRBJ2-7; TRBD2 matches at 8 bases. The CDR3 spans 15 residues. V was clipped by 0 bases and J by 7 bases; unmatched bases: 8. The V gene's germline CDR1 is LNHNV and CDR2 YYDKDF (reference sequence). CDR3 residues: CATSRDNSGSWEQYF. CDR3 nucleotide sequence: TGTGCCACCAGCAGAGACAACAGCGGGAGTTGGGAGCAGTACTTC.

The J gene is TRBJ2-7, the V gene TRBV27, with D perhaps matching TRBD2 (5 bases). V was clipped by 0 bases and J by 3 bases, with 9 bases between them. CDR1 and CDR2 from the germline V gene are MNHEY and SMNVEV (reference sequence). This CDR3 has 14 amino acids. CDR3: CASSLSDGNYEQYF. The CDR3 DNA reads TGTGCCAGCAGTTTATCTGACGGGAACTACGAGCAGTACTTC.

The gene calls are TRBV30 and TRBJ2-1; TRBD2 aligns across 8 bases. The CDR3 extends over 17 amino acids. Germline V lookup: CDR1 GTSNPN, CDR2 SVGIG (reference sequence). The V gene end was trimmed by 0 bases and the J gene end by 6 bases; junction bases not matched to a gene: 13. In DNA, the CDR3 is TGTGCCTGGAGTGTAACCAGGACGGCTAGCGGGCTCAATGAGCAGTTCTTC. It translates to CAWSVTRTASGLNEQFF.

Comment on this clone: The junction does not match germline at one end; this may be a read error. The V and J genes are TRBV5-4 and TRBJ2-3; the match to TRBD2 covers 12 bases. Germline CDR1 is SGHNT and CDR2 is YYREEE (reference sequence). This CDR3 comprises 16 residues. The chain's CDR3 is CASSLETSGSKDTQYF. CDR3 coding DNA: TGTGCCAGCAGCTTGGAGACTAGCGGGAGCAAAGATACGCAGTATTTT.

The genes are TRBV19 and TRBJ2-7; 10 bases are shared with TRBD2. This CDR3 comprises 14 residues. The ends lost 1 base at V and 4 bases at J; junction bases unmatched: 1. The V gene's germline CDR1 is LNHDA and CDR2 SQIVND (reference sequence). The CDR3 loop is CASSIGTSGYEQYF. In nucleotides, the CDR3 is TGTGCCAGTAGTATAGGGACTAGCGGATACGAGCAGTACTTC.

This chain uses TRBV29-1 with TRBJ1-5; possible D gene TRBD1, 6 bases. Trimming left V 4 bases short and J 5 bases short, with 15 bases between. The CDR3 extends over 14 amino acids. CDR1 SQVTM and CDR2 ANQGSEA come from the germline V gene. Here the CDR3 reads CSVASGARDQPQHF. CDR3 coding DNA: TGCAGCGTTGCTTCAGGGGCGCGGGATCAGCCCCAGCATTTT.

The chain links TRBV7-8 to TRBJ2-1, with TRBD2 matching over 7 bases. The CDR3 runs 17 residues. The V gene end was trimmed by 4 bases and the J gene end by 4 bases; junction bases not matched to a gene: 13. Germline assignment: CDR1 SGHVS and CDR2 FQNEAQ. As DNA, the CDR3 is TGTGCCAGCAGCTGGGGGGAGTCCGGGACTACTTACAATGAGCAGTTCTTC. Protein sequence: CASSWGESGTTYNEQFF. Together with reference TRBV7-8 and TRBJ2-1, the CDR3 gives the full variable domain: GAGVSQSPRYKVAKRGQDVALRCDPISGHVSLFWYQQALGQGPEFLTYFQNEAQLDKSGLPSDRFFAERPEGSVSTLKIQRTQQEDSAVYLCASSWGESGTTYNEQFFGPGTRLTVL.

This chain connects TRBV7-9 to TRBJ1-3; unclear D gene. CDR3 length: 13 residues. CDR1 and CDR2 from the germline V gene are SEHNR and FQNEAQ (reference sequence). The V end was cut by 5 bases, the J end by 5 bases, with 10 bases between. The CDR3 DNA follows: TGTGCCAGCAGCGGAGATTTGAGAAACACCATATATTTT. Translation: CASSGDLRNTIYF.

This clone has just one count. This rearrangement joins TRBV5-1 to TRBJ2-7; 9 nucleotides align to TRBD1. CDR3 size: 15 residues. The junction had 3 bases not matched to a gene; V was cut back by 0 bases and J by 2 bases. The V gene's germline CDR1 is SGHRS and CDR2 YFSETQ. The CDR3 reads CASSLAGQGTYEQYF. CDR3 DNA: TGCGCCAGCAGCTTGGCGGGACAGGGAACCTACGAGCAGTACTTC.

V usage is TRBV28 and J usage is TRBJ1-5; tentative D call: TRBD1 (6 bases). Looked up from germline, CDR1 is MDHEN and CDR2 is SYDVKM. The CDR3 is made up of 16 amino acids. V shed 6 bases and J shed 3 bases, with 18 bases lying between them. This chain's CDR3 is CASRPWGGKYNQPQHF. CDR3 nucleotide sequence: TGTGCCAGCAGGCCATGGGGGGGCAAATACAATCAGCCCCAGCATTTT.

The rearrangement uses TRBV2 and TRBJ1-1, with 10 bases that match TRBD1. Germline V gives CDR1 SNHLY, CDR2 FYNNEI. The V segment lost 5 bases and the J segment 4 bases; nucleotides outside the gene matches: 16. The CDR3 has 18 amino acids. The CDR3 region is CASSLEGRTGGGRTEAFF. CDR3 DNA: TGTGCCAGCAGTCTTGAGGGTCGGACAGGGGGAGGTCGCACTGAAGCTTTCTTT. The whole variable domain, filled in from reference TRBV2 and TRBJ1-1, reads EPEVTQTPSHQVTQMGQEVILRCVPISNHLYFYWYRQILGQKVEFLVSFYNNEISEKSEIFDDQFSVERPDGSNFTLKIRSTKLEDSAMYFCASSLEGRTGGGRTEAFFGQGTRLTVV.

The V call is TRBV19, the J call TRBJ1-5; TRBD1 aligns across 7 bases. This CDR3 spans 15 amino acids. Trimming took 6 bases from V and 2 from J; bases not matched to a gene: 7. Germline V CDR1 and CDR2: LNHDA, SQIVND (reference sequence). The CDR3 DNA reads as TGTGCCAGTAGCCGAGACAGGGTAGGCAATCAGCCCCAGCATTTT. Translating it yields CASSRDRVGNQPQHF.

The table lists this clone with a count of one. The rearrangement uses TRBV11-2 and TRBJ2-1; 14 bases align to TRBD2. The CDR3 extends over 16 amino acids. Germline CDR1 reads SGHAT; CDR2 reads FQNNGV. Unmatched junction bases numbered 7, after V lost 7 bases and J lost 5 bases. The CDR3 DNA follows: TGTGCCAGCAACAAACCGGGACTAGCGGGGGACAATGAGCAGTTCTTC. This sequence encodes CASNKPGLAGDNEQFF.

The table lists this clone with a few counts. V usage is TRBV15 and J usage is TRBJ2-1, with TRBD2 matching 9 bases. Germline V CDR1 and CDR2: LNHNV, YYDKDF (reference sequence). CDR3 length equals 15 residues. Germline trimming cut 5 bases from V and 6 bases from J; bases unmatched to any gene: 8. CDR3 sequence (DNA): TGTGCCACCAGCGGCGGGGGGGAGAGGGTCAATGAGCAGTTCTTC. Encoded protein: CATSGGGERVNEQFF.

This chain joins TRBV14 and TRBJ2-1; perhaps TRBD2 as D (5 bases). V lost 1 base to trimming and J lost 5 bases, with 15 bases between them. Germline V CDR1 and CDR2: SGHDN, FVKESK. The length of the CDR3 is 16 residues. CDR3 loop: CASSQALTTRDNEQFF. The CDR3, as DNA: TGTGCCAGCAGCCAAGCCTTAACGACGCGGGACAATGAGCAGTTCTTC.

The rearrangement links TRBV7-8 to TRBJ2-7; D may be TRBD2 (7 bases). V lost 1 base and J 3 bases, leaving 19 bases between the germline ends. The CDR3 totals 17 residues. Germline CDR1 SGHVS, CDR2 FQNEAQ. CDR3 nucleotide sequence: TGTGCCAGCAGCTTAGGGTTCGTCGCGGGGGCTTACTACGAGCAGTACTTC. The encoded protein is CASSLGFVAGAYYEQYF.

This clone was detected once. V gene TRBV28 combines with J gene TRBJ2-7; 8 nucleotides line up with TRBD1. V lost 9 bases, J lost 4 bases, and 11 bases stayed unmatched. CDR1 is MDHEN and CDR2 is SYDVKM in the germline V gene. This CDR3 is built from 14 residues. This CDR3 is CASQTPGGGYEQYF. The CDR3 DNA sequence: TGTGCCAGTCAAACACCAGGGGGCGGTTACGAGCAGTACTTC.

The J gene is TRBJ2-1, the V gene TRBV4-1, with 7 bases fitting TRBD2. Germline CDR1 MGHRA, CDR2 YSYEKL. The CDR3 runs to 15 residues. V trimming: 1 base; J trimming: 7 bases; junction bases outside the gene matches: 7. CDR3 DNA: TGCGCCAGCAGCCAAGGAGGCGGGAGAGGGAATGAGCAGTTCTTC. Its protein is CASSQGGGRGNEQFF.

The DNA of the CDR3 is TGTGCCAGCAGCGTCTCGGGACAGGGGGTAAACACCGGGGAGCTGTTTTTT. As protein: CASSVSGQGVNTGELFF. The chain uses TRBV9 and TRBJ2-2; 11 bases fit TRBD1. The CDR3 has 17 residues. Trimming took 2 bases from V and 2 from J; bases not matched to a gene: 5. CDR1 SGDLS and CDR2 YYNGEE come from the germline V gene.

The chain links TRBV7-2 to TRBJ2-7, with 7 bases that match TRBD2. This CDR3 comprises 15 residues. Germline CDR1 reads SGHTA; CDR2 reads FQGNSA. V lost 2 bases to trimming and J lost 2 bases; unmatched junction nucleotides: 6. CDR3 DNA: TGTGCCAGCAGCTTAAAAACTAGCGATACCTACGAGCAGTACTTC. Residues: CASSLKTSDTYEQYF.

The table lists this clone with a count of one. The chain carries TRBV27 and TRBJ2-2, with D maybe TRBD1 (7 bases). CDR1 is MNHEY and CDR2 is SMNVEV in the germline V gene (reference sequence). The ends were cut back, 10 bases at V and 2 bases at J, with 17 bases in the middle. CDR3 length equals 15 residues. CDR3 sequence (DNA): TGTGCCACCCGAGGAGGGACAGTAAACACCGGGGAGCTGTTTTTT. Translated, it gives CATRGGTVNTGELFF.

The chain has TRBV6-1 and TRBJ1-1; D is possibly TRBD1 (5 bases). Per the germline V gene, CDR1 is MNHNS and CDR2 is SASEGT. Trimming removed 5 bases at V and 1 base at J, with 5 bases between. This CDR3 is 12 amino acids long. In DNA form, the CDR3 reads TGTGCCAGCAGTACAGGGAACACTGAAGCTTTCTTT. Protein: CASSTGNTEAFF.

V and J are TRBV5-1 and TRBJ1-1; D perhaps matches TRBD1 (5 bases). CDR3 length: 17 amino acids. The V and J ends lost 0 bases and 3 bases respectively, with 18 bases between them. Germline V gene data show CDR1 as SGHRS and CDR2 as YFSETQ. For the CDR3, the DNA is TGCGCCAGCAGCTTGGTCCTCATGAGGGGACTCGACACTGAAGCTTTCTTT. Translation: CASSLVLMRGLDTEAFF.

This clone was picked up a small number of times. The rearrangement links TRBV6-1 to TRBJ1-2, with D uncertain. Germline CDR1 reads MNHNS; CDR2 reads SASEGT. The V gene lost 7 bases and the J gene lost 3 bases, with 6 bases spanning the gap. The CDR3 is 11 residues long. CDR3 region: CASKRDYGYTF. In nucleotides, the CDR3 is TGTGCCAGCAAGAGGGACTATGGCTACACCTTC.